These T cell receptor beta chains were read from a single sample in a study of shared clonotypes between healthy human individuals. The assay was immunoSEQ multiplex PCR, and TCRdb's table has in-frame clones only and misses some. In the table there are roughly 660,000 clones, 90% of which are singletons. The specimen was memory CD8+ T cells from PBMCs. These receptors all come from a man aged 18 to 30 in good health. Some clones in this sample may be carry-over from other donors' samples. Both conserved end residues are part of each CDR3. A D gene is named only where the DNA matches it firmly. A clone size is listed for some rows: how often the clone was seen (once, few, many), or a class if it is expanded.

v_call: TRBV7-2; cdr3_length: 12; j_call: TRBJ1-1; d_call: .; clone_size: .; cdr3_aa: CASSWVNTEAFF; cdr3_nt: TGTGCCAGCAGCTGGGTAAACACTGAAGCTTTCTTT
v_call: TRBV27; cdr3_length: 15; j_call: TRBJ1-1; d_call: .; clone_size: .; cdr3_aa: CASRRGRTVNTEAFF; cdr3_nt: TGTGCCAGCAGGCGGGGACGGACGGTGAACACTGAAGCTTTCTTT
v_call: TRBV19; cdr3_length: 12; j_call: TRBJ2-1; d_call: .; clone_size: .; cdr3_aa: CASSIYYNEQFF; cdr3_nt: TGTGCCAGTAGCATTTACTACAATGAGCAGTTCTTC
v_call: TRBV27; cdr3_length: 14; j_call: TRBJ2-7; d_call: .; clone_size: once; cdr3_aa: CASSIVGGVSEQYF; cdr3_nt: TGTGCCAGCAGTATAGTGGGGGGAGTAAGCGAGCAGTACTTC
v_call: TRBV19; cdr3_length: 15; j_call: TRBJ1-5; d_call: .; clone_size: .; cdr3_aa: CASRGGHFSNQPQHF; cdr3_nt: TGTGCCAGTAGGGGCGGACATTTTAGCAATCAGCCCCAGCATTTT
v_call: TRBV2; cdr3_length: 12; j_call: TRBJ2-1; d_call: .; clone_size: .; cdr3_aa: CATPGLHNEQFF; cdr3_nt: TGTGCCACCCCTGGGCTACACAATGAGCAGTTCTTC
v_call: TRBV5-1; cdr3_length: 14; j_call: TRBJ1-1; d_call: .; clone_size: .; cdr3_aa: CASLPSPGGTEAFF; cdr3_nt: TGCGCCTCCCTCCCGAGCCCCGGGGGCACTGAAGCTTTCTTT
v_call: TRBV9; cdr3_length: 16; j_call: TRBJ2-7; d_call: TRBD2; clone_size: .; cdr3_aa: CASSARPGTSDYEQYF; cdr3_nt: TGTGCCAGCAGCGCCCGACCCGGGACTAGCGACTACGAGCAGTACTTC
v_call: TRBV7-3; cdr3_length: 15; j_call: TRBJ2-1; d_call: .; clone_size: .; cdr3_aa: CASSSDGSSYNEQFF; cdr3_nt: TGTGCCAGCAGTTCAGACGGGAGCTCCTACAATGAGCAGTTCTTC
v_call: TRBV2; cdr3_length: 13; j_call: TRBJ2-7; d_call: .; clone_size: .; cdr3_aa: CASSWRGGREQYF; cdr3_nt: TGTGCCAGCAGCTGGAGGGGGGGCAGGGAGCAGTACTTC
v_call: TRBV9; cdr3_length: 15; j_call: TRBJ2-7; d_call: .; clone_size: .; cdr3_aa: CASSPSGGRSYEQYF; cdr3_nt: TGTGCCAGCAGCCCCTCAGGGGGGAGGTCCTACGAGCAGTACTTC
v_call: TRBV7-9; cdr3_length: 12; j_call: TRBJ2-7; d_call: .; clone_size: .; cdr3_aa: CASSLAPHEQYF; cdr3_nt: TGTGCCAGCAGCTTAGCGCCGCACGAGCAGTACTTC
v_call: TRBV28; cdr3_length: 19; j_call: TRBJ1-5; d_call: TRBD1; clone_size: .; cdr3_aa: CASSFQMGQGILGNQPQHF; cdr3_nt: TGTGCCAGCAGTTTTCAAATGGGACAGGGGATACTTGGGAATCAGCCCCAGCATTTT
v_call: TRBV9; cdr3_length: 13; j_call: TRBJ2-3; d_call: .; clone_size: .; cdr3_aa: CASSVEDADTQYF; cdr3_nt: TGTGCCAGCAGCGTAGAAGATGCAGATACGCAGTATTTT
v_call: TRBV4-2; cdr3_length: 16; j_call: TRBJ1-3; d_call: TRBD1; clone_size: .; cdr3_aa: CASSHDRDRPGNTIYF; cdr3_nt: TGTGCCAGCAGCCATGACCGGGACAGACCTGGAAACACCATATATTTT
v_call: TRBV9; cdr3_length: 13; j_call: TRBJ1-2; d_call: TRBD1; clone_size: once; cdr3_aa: CASSPRDSFGYTF; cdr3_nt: TGTGCCAGCAGCCCTCGGGACAGTTTCGGCTACACCTTC
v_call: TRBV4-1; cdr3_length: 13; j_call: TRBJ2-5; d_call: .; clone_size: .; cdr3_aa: CASSQRVGETQYF; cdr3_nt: TGCGCCAGCAGCCAAAGGGTTGGGGAGACCCAGTACTTC
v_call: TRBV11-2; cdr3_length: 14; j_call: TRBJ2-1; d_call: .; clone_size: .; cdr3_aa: CASSDGSSYNEQFF; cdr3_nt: TGTGCCAGTTCGGACGGGTCTTCCTACAATGAGCAGTTCTTC
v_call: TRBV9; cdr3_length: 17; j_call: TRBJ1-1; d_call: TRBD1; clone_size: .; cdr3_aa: CASSSPRGGQMNTEAFF; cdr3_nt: TGTGCCAGCAGCTCTCCCCGGGGGGGACAGATGAACACTGAAGCTTTCTTT
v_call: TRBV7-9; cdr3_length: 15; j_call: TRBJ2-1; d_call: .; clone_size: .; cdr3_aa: CASSLGVGIHNEQFF; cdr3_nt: TGTGCCAGCAGTCTGGGGGTAGGGATCCACAATGAGCAGTTCTTC
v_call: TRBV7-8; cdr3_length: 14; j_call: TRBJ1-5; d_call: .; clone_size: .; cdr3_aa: CASSARLGNQPQHF; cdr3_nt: TGTGCCAGCAGCGCCCGGCTGGGCAATCAGCCCCAGCATTTT
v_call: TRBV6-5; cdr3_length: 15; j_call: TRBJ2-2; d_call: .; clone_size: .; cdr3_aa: CASSYSAGHPGELFF; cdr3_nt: TGTGCCAGCAGTTACTCGGCAGGACACCCCGGGGAGCTGTTTTTT